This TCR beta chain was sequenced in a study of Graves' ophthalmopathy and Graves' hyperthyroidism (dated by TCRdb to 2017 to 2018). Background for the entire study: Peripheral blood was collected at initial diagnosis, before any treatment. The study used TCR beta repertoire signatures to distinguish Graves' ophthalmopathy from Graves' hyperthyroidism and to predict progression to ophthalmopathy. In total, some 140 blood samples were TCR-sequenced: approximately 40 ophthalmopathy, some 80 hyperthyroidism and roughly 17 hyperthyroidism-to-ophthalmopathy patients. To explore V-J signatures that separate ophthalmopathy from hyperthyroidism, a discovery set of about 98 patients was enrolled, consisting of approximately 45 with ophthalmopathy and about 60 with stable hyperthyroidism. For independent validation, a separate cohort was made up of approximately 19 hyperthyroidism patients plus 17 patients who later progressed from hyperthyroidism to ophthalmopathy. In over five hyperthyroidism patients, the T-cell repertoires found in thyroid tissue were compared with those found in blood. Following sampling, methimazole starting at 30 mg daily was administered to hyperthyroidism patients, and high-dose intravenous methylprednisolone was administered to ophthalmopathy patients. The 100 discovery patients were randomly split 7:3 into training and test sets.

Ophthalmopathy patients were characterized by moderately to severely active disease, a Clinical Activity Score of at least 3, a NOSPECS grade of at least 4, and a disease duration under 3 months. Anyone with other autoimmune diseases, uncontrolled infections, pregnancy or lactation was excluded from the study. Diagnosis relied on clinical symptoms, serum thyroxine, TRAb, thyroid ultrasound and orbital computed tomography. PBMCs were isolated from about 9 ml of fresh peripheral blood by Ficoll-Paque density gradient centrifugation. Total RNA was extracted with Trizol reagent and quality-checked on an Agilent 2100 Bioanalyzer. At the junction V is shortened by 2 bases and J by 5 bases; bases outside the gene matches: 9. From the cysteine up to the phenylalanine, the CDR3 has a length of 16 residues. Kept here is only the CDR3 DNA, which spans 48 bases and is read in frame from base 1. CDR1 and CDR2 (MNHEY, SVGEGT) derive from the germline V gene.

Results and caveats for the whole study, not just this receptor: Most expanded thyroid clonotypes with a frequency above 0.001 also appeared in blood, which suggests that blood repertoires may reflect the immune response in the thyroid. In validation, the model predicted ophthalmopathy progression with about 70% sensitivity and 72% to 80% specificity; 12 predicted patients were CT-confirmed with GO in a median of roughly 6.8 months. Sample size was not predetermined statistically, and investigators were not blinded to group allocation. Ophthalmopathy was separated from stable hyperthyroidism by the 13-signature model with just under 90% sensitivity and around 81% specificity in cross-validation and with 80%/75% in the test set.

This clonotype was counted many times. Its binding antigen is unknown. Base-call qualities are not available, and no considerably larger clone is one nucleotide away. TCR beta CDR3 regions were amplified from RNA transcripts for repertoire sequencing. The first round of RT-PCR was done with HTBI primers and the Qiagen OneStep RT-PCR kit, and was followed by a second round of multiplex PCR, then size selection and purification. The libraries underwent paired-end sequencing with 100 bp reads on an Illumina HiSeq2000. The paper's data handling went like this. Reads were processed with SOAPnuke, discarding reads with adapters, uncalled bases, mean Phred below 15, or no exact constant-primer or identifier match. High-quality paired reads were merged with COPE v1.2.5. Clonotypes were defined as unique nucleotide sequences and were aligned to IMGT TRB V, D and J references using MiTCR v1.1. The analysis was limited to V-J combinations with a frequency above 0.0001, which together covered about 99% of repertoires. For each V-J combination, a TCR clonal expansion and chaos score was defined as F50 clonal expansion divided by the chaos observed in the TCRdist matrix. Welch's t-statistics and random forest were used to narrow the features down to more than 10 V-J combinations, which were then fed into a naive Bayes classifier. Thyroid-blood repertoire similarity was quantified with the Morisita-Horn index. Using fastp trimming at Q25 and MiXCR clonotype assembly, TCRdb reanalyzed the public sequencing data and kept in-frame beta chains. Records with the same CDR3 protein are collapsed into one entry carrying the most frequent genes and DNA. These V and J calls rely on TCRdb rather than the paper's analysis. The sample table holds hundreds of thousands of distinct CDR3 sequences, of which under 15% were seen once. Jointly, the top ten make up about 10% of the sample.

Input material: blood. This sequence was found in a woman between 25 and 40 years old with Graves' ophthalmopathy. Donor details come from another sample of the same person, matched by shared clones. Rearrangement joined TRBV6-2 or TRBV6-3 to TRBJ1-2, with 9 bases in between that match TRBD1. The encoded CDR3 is CASSYLRQGETYGYTF. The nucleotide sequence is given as TGTGCCAGCAGTTACCTTCGACAGGGGGAAACGTATGGCTACACCTTC.